This T cell receptor beta chain was captured by sequencing in a study of radiotherapy plus CTLA-4 blockade in lung cancer. Study observations and caveats: After treatment with radiotherapy plus ipilimumab, TCR clones that came from the tumor expanded in blood.

Comments on this clone: Its antigen is unknown.

Germline CDR1 and CDR2: LNHDA and SQIVND (reference sequence). This CDR3 is built from 14 residues. The data were produced by immunoSEQ multiplex PCR, yet TCRdb's version contains in-frame clones alone and is incomplete. The sample shows tens of thousands of clones, approximately 85% of them seen only once. The sequence derives from a human donor with non-small cell lung cancer who had stable disease on radiotherapy plus ipilimumab. V gene TRBV19 combines with J gene TRBJ2-5, with D unresolved. The J call is in doubt because the DNA end fits TRBJ2-7 better. Sequencing used peripheral blood, obtained from a patient treated with radiotherapy plus ipilimumab. In DNA, the CDR3 is TGTGCCAGTAGTACCCAGGCTGGGCTGCCCGAGCAGTACTTC. This sequence encodes CASSTQAGLPEQYF.